A single sample gave rise to the 2 T cell receptor beta chains below, sequenced in a study of cytomegalovirus exposure and HLA in healthy donors. Both 60 Vbeta primers and 13 Jbeta primers went into the PCR. The repertoire was sequenced with immunoSEQ multiplex PCR; TCRdb's copy has only in-frame clones and lacks some. The sample records about 190,000 clones, more than 75% being singletons. Material: PBMCs. All receptors derive from a woman under 30 in good health and CMV-seronegative.

The rearrangement joins TRBV28 to TRBJ2-7; 9 bases agree with TRBD2. Germline CDR1 MDHEN, CDR2 SYDVKM. The CDR3 is 15 residues long. Trimming cost V 2 bases and J 2 bases; bases outside gene matches: 4. The CDR3 here is CASSLVLAGPYEQYF. CDR3 in DNA: TGTGCCAGCAGTTTAGTGCTAGCGGGGCCCTACGAGCAGTACTTC. Supplemented by reference TRBV28 and TRBJ2-7, the full variable domain reads DVKVTQSSRYLVKRTGEKVFLECVQDMDHENMFWYRQDPGLGLRLIYFSYDVKMKEKGDIPEGYSVSREKKERFSLILESASTNQTSMYLCASSLVLAGPYEQYFGPGTRLTVT.

The chain carries TRBV10-2 and TRBJ2-1; TRBD1 is a possible D gene (7 bases). V was clipped by 8 bases and J by 6 bases, with 20 bases between them. The CDR3 is made up of 15 amino acids. Germline loops: CDR1 WSHSY, CDR2 SAAADI. CDR3 in amino acids: CASAPPLQGGNEQFF. CDR3 sequence (DNA): TGCGCCAGCGCGCCCCCGTTGCAGGGGGGCAATGAGCAGTTCTTC.